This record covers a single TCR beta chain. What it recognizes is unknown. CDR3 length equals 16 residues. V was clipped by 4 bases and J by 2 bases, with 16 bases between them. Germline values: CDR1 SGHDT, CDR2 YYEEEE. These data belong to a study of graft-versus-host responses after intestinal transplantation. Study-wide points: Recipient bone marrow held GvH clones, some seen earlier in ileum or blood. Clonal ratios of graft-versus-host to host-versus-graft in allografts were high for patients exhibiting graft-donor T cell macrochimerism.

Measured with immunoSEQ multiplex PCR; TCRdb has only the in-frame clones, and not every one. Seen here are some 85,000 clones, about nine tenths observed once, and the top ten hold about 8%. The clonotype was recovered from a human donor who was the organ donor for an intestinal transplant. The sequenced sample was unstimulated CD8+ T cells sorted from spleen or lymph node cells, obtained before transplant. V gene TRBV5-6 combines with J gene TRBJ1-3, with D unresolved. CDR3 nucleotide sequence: TGTGCCAGCAGCCACAGACTTGCGATTACTGGAAACACCATATATTTT. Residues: CASSHRLAITGNTIYF.